This TCR beta chain emerged from a study of identical twins. Each donor was a healthy Caucasian. Using its own MiXCR run on the 5' RACE reads, TCRdb lists one record per CDR3 protein. Of some 97,000 distinct CDR3 sequences in the sample, under 6.5% were seen once. This clonotype occurred many times. Antigen unknown. Study results and limitations: Models came in too low on out-of-frame TCR alpha sharing in monozygotic twins.

The trim removed 6 bases at V and 6 bases at J, leaving 10 bases unmatched. Germline CDR1 and CDR2: SQVTM and ANQGSEA. The CDR3 has 15 amino acids. The sequencing input was memory T cells sorted from blood. This receptor was obtained from a woman between 45 and 65 years old in good health. The chain recombines TRBV29-1 with TRBJ2-1; 11 nucleotides align to TRBD2. CDR3 sequence (DNA): TGCAGCGTCCGACCGGGACTAGCGGCCTCCAATGAGCAGTTCTTC. This encodes CSVRPGLAASNEQFF.